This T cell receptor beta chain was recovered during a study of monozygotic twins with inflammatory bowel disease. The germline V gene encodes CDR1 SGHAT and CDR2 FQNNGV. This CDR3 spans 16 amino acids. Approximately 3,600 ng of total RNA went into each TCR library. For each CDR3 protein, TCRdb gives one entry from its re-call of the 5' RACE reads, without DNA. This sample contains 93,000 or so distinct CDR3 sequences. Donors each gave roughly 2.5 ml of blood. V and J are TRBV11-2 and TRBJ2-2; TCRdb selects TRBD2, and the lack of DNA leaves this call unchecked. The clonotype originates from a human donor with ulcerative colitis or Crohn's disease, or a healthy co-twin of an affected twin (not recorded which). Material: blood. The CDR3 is CASSTDRQTRTGELFF. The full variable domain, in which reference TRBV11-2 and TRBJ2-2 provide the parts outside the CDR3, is EAGVAQSPRYKIIEKRQSVAFWCNPISGHATLYWYQQILGQGPKLLIQFQNNGVVDDSQLPKDRFSAERLKGVDSTLKIQPAKLEDSAVYLCASSTDRQTRTGELFFGEGSRLTVL.